Given below is one TCR beta chain in context. Antigen specificity is unknown. Germline V gene lookup returns CDR1 LNHDA and CDR2 SQIVND (reference sequence). CDR3 size: 14 residues. Trimming cost V 5 bases and J 7 bases, with 14 bases left between them. Method: immunoSEQ multiplex PCR; TCRdb's copy keeps in-frame clones and lacks some. Of approximately 28,000 clones listed, 93% are singletons. This specimen belongs to a study of T cell responses to AZD1222 COVID-19 vaccine. Whole-study findings and limits: Clonal diversity was possibly underestimated; the donors were predominantly white British and more often female. Samples come after the peak T cell response, not at day 14.

Sequencing was performed on peripheral blood, taken on day 0 of AZD1222 vaccination. V is TRBV19 and J is TRBJ1-4; D ambiguous. The TCR sequence derives from an adult in good health. The CDR3 region is CASSRGDKTEKLFF. The CDR3 DNA is TGTGCCAGTAGTCGGGGAGACAAGACTGAAAAACTGTTTTTT.